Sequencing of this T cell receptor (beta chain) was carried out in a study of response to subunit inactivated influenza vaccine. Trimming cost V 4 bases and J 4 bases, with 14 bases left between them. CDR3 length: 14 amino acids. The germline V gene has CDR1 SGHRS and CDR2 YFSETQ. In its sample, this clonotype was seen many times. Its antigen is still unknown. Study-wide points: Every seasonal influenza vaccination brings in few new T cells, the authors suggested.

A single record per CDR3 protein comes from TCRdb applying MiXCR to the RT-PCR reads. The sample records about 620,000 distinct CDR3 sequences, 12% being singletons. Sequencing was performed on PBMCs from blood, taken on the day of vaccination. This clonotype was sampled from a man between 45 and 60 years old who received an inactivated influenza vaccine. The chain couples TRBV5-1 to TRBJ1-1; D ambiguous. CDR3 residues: CASSPAGEGTEAFF. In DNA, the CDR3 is TGCGCCAGCAGCCCGGCCGGGGAGGGCACTGAAGCTTTCTTT.